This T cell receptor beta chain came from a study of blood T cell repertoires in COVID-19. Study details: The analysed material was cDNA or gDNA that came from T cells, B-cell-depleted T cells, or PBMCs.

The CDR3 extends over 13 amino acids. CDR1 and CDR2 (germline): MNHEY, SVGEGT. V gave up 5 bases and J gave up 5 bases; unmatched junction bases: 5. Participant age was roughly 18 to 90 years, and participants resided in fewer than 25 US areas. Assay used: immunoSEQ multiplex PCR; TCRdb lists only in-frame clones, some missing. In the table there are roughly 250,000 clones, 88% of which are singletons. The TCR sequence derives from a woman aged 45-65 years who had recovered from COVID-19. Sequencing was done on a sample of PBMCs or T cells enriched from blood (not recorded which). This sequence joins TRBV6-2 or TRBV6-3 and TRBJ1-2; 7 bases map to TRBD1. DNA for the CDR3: TGTGCCAGCAGTGACGGGACAGAGTATGGCTACACCTTC. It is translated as CASSDGTEYGYTF.